This T cell receptor (beta chain) was retrieved from a study of cytomegalovirus exposure and HLA in healthy donors. Germline V CDR1 and CDR2: SEHNR, FQNEAQ (reference sequence). Trimming took off 2 bases at V and 6 bases at J, with 13 bases between the two ends. The CDR3 consists of 14 residues. Note on this clone: Its antigen is not identified.

Study observations and caveats: Across donors, most TCRs were seen rarely, yet some public ones were widespread. For most TCR beta V segments, an earlier analysis put the productive rate at about 87% or about 30% of the time.

In the PCR, 60 Vbeta and 13 Jbeta primers were used. Produced via immunoSEQ multiplex PCR; TCRdb's table is partial and in-frame only. Here the sample table reports some 120,000 clones. The V and J genes are TRBV7-9 and TRBJ1-2; D is ambiguous. Sequenced: PBMCs. The TCR originated in a man aged 40-55 years in good health and CMV-seronegative. This CDR3 reads CASSLHGVPDGYTF. Written as DNA, the CDR3 is TGTGCCAGCAGCTTACACGGGGTACCGGATGGCTACACCTTC.